This T cell receptor beta chain was retrieved from a study of T cells after yellow fever vaccination. Study-wide results and caveats: In post-booster samples, most primary-vaccination clones reappeared (approximately 96% CD4, approximately 91% CD8). Abundant clonotypes from the bulk population could have been carried over as contaminants into FACS-sorted repertoires. A minor fraction of clonotypes spanned both CD4 and CD8 compartments. Weaker overall was a secondary response that nonetheless peaked faster, on day 5 versus 15.

MiXCR, run by TCRdb on the 5' RACE reads, gives a single entry per CDR3 protein. The profile shows roughly 65,000 distinct CDR3 sequences, 5.5% to 7.5% of them singletons. The sample holds many counts of this clonotype. Its matching antigen is unknown. V gave up 0 bases and J gave up 1 base; unmatched junction bases: 8. The germline gives CDR1 SGHRS, CDR2 YFSETQ. The CDR3 is made up of 17 amino acids. This TCR derives from a young man who received the YFV17D yellow fever vaccine. The V gene is TRBV5-1, the J gene TRBJ2-3; 7 positions match TRBD1. The starting material was CD4+ T cells sorted from PBMCs, obtained less than 16 days after the first yellow fever vaccination. The DNA for the CDR3 is TGCGCCAGCAGCTTGGGCCGGCAGGGGGTCGGCACAGATACGCAGTATTTT. As protein: CASSLGRQGVGTDTQYF.